This entry lists 8 T cell receptor beta chains sequenced from one sample in a study of cytotoxic CD8 clonotypes in ibrutinib-treated CLL. This table comes from immunoSEQ multiplex PCR, and its TCRdb copy is limited to in-frame clones, with some not included. This table has over 120,000 clones, around three quarters appearing once. The material was PBMCs, obtained after 12 months of ibrutinib treatment. The receptors were sampled from a human donor with chronic lymphocytic leukemia.

The rearrangement links TRBV15 to TRBJ1-1, with unresolved D. The CDR3 runs 12 residues. V lost 4 bases, J lost 5 bases, and 8 bases lay in between. Germline CDR1 is LNHNV and CDR2 is YYDKDF (reference sequence). The DNA of the CDR3 is TGTGCCACCAGCAATATCCGGACTGAAGCTTTCTTT. Translating gives CATSNIRTEAFF.

This rearrangement joins TRBV9 to TRBJ1-1; 7 nucleotides agree with TRBD1. Germline trimming cut 3 bases from V and 1 base from J; bases unmatched to any gene: 6. Germline values: CDR1 SGDLS, CDR2 YYNGEE. The CDR3 runs 15 residues. CDR3 sequence (DNA): TGTGCCAGCAGCGGGGAGGGACAGAAGAACACTGAAGCTTTCTTT. As protein: CASSGEGQKNTEAFF.

The rearrangement uses TRBV7-2 and TRBJ2-1; D perhaps matches TRBD2 (6 bases). Looked up from germline, CDR1 is SGHTA and CDR2 is FQGNSA. V was cut by 1 base and J by 9 bases, with 16 bases left in between. This CDR3 is built from 15 residues. Here the CDR3 DNA reads TGTGCCAGCAGCTTAGTAGCGGTGGGAGAGGGTGAGCAGTTCTTC. Residues: CASSLVAVGEGEQFF.

The gene calls are TRBV11-3 and TRBJ2-1; D remains ambiguous. The CDR3 has 12 amino acids. Trimming pared 0 bases from V and 8 bases from J, leaving 5 bases between. Looked up from germline, CDR1 is SGHNT and CDR2 is YENEEA. CDR3 in amino acids: CASSLDRDEQFF. CDR3 sequence (DNA): TGTGCCAGCAGCTTAGATCGGGATGAGCAGTTCTTC.

The rearrangement uses TRBV30 and TRBJ1-4; D ambiguous. The germline V gene encodes CDR1 GTSNPN and CDR2 SVGIG (reference sequence). The CDR3 is made up of 11 amino acids. V lost 1 base and J lost 8, with 5 bases in between. The CDR3 reads CAWSEREKLFF. CDR3 coding DNA: TGTGCCTGGAGTGAAAGGGAAAAACTGTTTTTT.

V gene TRBV7-8 combines with J gene TRBJ2-3; TRBD2 matches 8 bases. V was pared by 4 bases and J by 0 bases, with 9 bases of the junction left unmatched. Germline CDR1 SGHVS, CDR2 FQNEAQ. CDR3 size: 17 residues. CDR3 nucleotides: TGTGCCAGCAGCTCCTATTTCTTAGCGGGGAGCACAGATACGCAGTATTTT. Its protein product is CASSSYFLAGSTDTQYF.

This clone was observed a handful of times. The chain recombines TRBV14 with TRBJ2-3; maybe TRBD2 (6 bases). This CDR3 region has 14 residues. The V end lost 4 bases, the J end lost 6 bases, and 14 bases lay between the germline ends. The V gene's germline CDR1 is SGHDN and CDR2 FVKESK. The CDR3 reads CASSLALGGDTQYF. For the CDR3, the DNA is TGTGCCAGCAGCCTAGCCCTGGGAGGCGATACGCAGTATTTT.

This rearrangement joins TRBV28 to TRBJ2-5; the match to TRBD2 covers 12 bases. J gave up 5 bases and V 7 bases, and 11 bases lay outside the gene matches. Germline V gives CDR1 MDHEN, CDR2 SYDVKM. CDR3 size: 16 residues. CDR3 sequence reads: CASISSGRVPGETQYF. In DNA form, the CDR3 reads TGTGCCAGCATCTCTAGCGGGAGGGTCCCTGGGGAGACCCAGTACTTC. The full variable domain, with the rest looked up from reference TRBV28 and TRBJ2-5, is DVKVTQSSRYLVKRTGEKVFLECVQDMDHENMFWYRQDPGLGLRLIYFSYDVKMKEKGDIPEGYSVSREKKERFSLILESASTNQTSMYLCASISSGRVPGETQYFGPGTRLLVL.